This T cell receptor beta chain was found in a study of blood T cell repertoires in COVID-19. At the level of the study: T cells, B-cell-depleted T cells, or PBMCs supplied cDNA or gDNA.

In germline, CDR1 is SGHDT, CDR2 YYEEEE. This CDR3 region has 15 residues. V was pared by 5 bases and J by 4 bases, with 8 bases of the junction left unmatched. Original processing notes: Quantification of nucleated cells was approximated via reference gene primer amplification. Some clones are missing from TCRdb's copy, which holds only in-frame ones; the method was immunoSEQ multiplex PCR. V and J calls and clone size are copied from that table; D and trimming were computed from the DNA. Among 53,000 or so clones, more than 85% were seen once, and the ten largest hold 2.5% to 3.5%. The clonotype comes from a human donor in a cohort sampled during active COVID-19. Sequenced material: peripheral blood. The rearrangement links TRBV5-6 to TRBJ2-3; TRBD1 matches at 9 bases. CDR3 residues: CASREGTGLSDTQYF. Written as DNA, the CDR3 is TGTGCCAGCAGGGAAGGGACAGGGCTCTCAGATACGCAGTATTTT. The variable domain in full, with the rest retrieved from reference TRBV5-6 and TRBJ2-3, is DAGVTQSPTHLIKTRGQQVTLRCSPKSGHDTVSWYQQALGQGPQFIFQYYEEEERQRGNFPDRFSGHQFPNYSSELNVNALLLGDSALYLCASREGTGLSDTQYFGPGTRLTVL.